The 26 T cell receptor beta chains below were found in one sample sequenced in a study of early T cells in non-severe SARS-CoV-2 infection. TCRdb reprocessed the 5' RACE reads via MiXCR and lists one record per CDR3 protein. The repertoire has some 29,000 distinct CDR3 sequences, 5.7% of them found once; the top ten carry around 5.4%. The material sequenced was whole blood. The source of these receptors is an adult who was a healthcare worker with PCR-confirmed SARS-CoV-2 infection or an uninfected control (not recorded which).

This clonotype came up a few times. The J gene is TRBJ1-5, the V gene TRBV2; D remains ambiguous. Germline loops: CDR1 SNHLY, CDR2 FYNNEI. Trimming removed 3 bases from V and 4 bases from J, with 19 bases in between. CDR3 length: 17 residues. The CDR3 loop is CASSDGVDLSTNQPQHF. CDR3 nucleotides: TGTGCCAGCAGTGATGGGGTTGACCTTTCGACGAATCAGCCCCAGCATTTT.

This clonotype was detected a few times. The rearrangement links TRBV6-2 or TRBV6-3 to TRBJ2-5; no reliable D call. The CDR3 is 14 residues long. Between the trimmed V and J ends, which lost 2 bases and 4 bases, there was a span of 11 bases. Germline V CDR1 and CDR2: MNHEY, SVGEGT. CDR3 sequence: CASSYVGLSETQYF. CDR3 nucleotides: TGTGCCAGCAGTTACGTGGGGTTATCAGAGACCCAGTACTTC.

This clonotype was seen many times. CDR3 protein: CASSLSVLAGAHNNEQFF. CDR3 sequence (DNA): TGTGCCAGCAGTTTATCTGTACTAGCGGGGGCGCATAACAATGAGCAGTTCTTC. This sequence joins TRBV28 and TRBJ2-1, with 11 bases aligning to TRBD2. V shed 1 base, J shed 5 bases, and the junction held 10 bases outside the gene matches. CDR3 length: 18 amino acids. Germline V gives CDR1 MDHEN, CDR2 SYDVKM. Filled out from reference TRBV28 and TRBJ2-1, the complete variable domain reads DVKVTQSSRYLVKRTGEKVFLECVQDMDHENMFWYRQDPGLGLRLIYFSYDVKMKEKGDIPEGYSVSREKKERFSLILESASTNQTSMYLCASSLSVLAGAHNNEQFFGPGTRLTVL.

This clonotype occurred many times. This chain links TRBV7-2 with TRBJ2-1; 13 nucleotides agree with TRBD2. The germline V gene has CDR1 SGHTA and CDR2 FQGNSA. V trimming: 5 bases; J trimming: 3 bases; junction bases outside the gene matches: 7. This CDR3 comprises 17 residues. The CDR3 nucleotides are TGTGCCAGCAGCCACAGCACTAGCGGGGGGGTCTACAATGAGCAGTTCTTC. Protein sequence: CASSHSTSGGVYNEQFF. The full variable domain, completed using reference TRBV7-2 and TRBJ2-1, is GAGVSQSPSNKVTEKGKDVELRCDPISGHTALYWYRQSLGQGLEFLIYFQGNSAPDKSGLPSDRFSAERTGGSVSTLTIQRTQQEDSAVYLCASSHSTSGGVYNEQFFGPGTRLTVL.

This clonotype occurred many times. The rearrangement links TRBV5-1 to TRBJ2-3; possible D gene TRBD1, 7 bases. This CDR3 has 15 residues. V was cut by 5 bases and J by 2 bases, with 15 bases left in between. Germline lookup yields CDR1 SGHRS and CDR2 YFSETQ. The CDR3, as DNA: TGCGCCAGCAGACGGCAGGGGGGCAACACAGATACGCAGTATTTT. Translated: CASRRQGGNTDTQYF.

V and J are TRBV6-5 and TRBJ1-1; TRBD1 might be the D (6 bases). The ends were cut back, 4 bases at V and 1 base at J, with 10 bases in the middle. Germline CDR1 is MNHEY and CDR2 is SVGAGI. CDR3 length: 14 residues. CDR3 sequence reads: CASSWTDSNTEAFF. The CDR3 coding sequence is TGTGCCAGCAGTTGGACAGATTCGAACACTGAAGCTTTCTTT.

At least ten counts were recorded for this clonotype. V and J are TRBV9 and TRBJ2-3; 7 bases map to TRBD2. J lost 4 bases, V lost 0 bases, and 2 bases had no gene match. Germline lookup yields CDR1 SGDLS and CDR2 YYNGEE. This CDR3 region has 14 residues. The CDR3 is CASSVASGADTQYF. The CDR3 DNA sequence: TGTGCCAGCAGCGTAGCCAGCGGGGCAGATACGCAGTATTTT.

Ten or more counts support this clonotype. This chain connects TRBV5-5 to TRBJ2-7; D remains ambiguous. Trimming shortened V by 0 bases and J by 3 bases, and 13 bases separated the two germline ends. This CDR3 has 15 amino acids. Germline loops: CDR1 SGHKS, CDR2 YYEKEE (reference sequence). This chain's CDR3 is CASSLEIGSYYEQYF. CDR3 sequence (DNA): TGTGCCAGCAGCTTGGAGATCGGCAGCTACTACGAGCAGTACTTC.

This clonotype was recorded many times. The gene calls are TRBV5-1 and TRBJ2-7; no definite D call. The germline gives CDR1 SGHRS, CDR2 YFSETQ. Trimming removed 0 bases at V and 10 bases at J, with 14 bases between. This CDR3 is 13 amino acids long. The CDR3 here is CASSLDPVLGQYF. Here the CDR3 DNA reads TGCGCCAGCAGCTTGGACCCAGTCTTGGGACAGTACTTC.

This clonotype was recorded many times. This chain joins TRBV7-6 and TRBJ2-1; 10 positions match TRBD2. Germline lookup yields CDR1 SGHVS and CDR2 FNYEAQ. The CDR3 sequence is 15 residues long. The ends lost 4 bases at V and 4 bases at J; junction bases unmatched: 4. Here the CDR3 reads CASSSDSGGYNEQFF. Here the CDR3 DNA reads TGTGCCAGCAGCTCTGATAGCGGGGGGTACAATGAGCAGTTCTTC.

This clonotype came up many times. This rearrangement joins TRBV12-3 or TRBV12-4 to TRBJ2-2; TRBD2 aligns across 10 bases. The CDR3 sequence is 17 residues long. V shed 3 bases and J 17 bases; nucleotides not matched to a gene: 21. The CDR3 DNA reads TGTGCCAGCAGTTTTACAGCGGGGGGGCTGAACACCGGGGAGCGTTTTTTT. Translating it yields CASSFTAGGLNTGERFF.

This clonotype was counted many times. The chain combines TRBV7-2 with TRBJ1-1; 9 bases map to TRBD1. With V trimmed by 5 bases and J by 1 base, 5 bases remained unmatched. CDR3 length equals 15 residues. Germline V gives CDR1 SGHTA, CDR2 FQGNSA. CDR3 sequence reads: CASSMTGGPNTEAFF. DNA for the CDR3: TGTGCCAGCAGCATGACAGGGGGTCCGAACACTGAAGCTTTCTTT.

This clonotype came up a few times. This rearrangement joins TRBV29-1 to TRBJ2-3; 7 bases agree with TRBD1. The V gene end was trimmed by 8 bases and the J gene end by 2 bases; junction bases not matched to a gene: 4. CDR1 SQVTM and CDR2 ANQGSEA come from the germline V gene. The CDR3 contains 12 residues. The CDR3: CSQGQDTDTQYF. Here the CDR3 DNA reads TGCAGCCAAGGACAGGACACAGATACGCAGTATTTT.

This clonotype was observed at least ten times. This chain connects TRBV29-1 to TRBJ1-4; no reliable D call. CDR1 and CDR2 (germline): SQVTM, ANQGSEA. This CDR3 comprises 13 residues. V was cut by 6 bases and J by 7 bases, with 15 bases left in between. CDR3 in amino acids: CSVRAAGGEKLFF. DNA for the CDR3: TGCAGCGTGCGGGCCGCAGGCGGTGAAAAACTGTTTTTT.

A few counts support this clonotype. The DNA of the CDR3 is TGTGCCAGCAGGTCAGGGGGACGCGACGAGCAGTACTTC. This sequence encodes CASRSGGRDEQYF. The rearrangement links TRBV6-5 to TRBJ2-7; TRBD1 agrees at 7 bases. The ends lost 6 bases at V and 5 bases at J; junction bases unmatched: 7. The CDR3 length is 13 residues. Germline CDR1 reads MNHEY; CDR2 reads SVGAGI.

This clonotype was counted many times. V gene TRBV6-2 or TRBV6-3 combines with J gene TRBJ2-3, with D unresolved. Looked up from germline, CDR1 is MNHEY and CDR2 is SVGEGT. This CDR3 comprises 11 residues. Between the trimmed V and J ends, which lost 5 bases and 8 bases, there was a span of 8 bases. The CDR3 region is CASSRDPTQYF. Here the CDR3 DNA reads TGTGCCAGCAGTCGAGATCCTACGCAGTATTTT.

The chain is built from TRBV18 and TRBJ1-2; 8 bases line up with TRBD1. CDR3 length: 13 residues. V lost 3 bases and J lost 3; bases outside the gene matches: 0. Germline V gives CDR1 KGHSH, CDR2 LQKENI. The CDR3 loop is CASSPGQDYGYTF. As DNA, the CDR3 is TGTGCCAGCTCACCGGGACAGGACTATGGCTACACCTTC.

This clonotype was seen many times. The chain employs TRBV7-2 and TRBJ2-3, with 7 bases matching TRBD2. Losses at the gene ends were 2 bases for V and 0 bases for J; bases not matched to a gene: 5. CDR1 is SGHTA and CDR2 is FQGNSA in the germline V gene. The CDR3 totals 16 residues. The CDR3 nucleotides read TGTGCCAGCAGCTTAAGGGCGGGGGTGAGCACAGATACGCAGTATTTT. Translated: CASSLRAGVSTDTQYF.

This CDR3 reads CASKLRQEARIQYF. In DNA, the CDR3 is TGTGCCAGCAAACTTAGACAGGAGGCTAGAATTCAGTACTTC. The chain carries TRBV2 and TRBJ2-4; a weak D match, TRBD1 (6 bases). From germline, CDR1 is SNHLY and CDR2 FYNNEI. The V and J ends lost 7 bases and 10 bases respectively, with 20 bases between them. The CDR3 sequence is 14 residues long.

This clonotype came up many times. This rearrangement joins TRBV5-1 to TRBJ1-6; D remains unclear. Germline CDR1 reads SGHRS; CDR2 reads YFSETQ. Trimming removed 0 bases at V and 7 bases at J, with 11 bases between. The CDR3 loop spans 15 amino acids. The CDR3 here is CASSLGATGNSPLHF. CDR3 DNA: TGCGCCAGCAGCTTGGGGGCCACGGGGAATTCACCCCTCCACTTT.

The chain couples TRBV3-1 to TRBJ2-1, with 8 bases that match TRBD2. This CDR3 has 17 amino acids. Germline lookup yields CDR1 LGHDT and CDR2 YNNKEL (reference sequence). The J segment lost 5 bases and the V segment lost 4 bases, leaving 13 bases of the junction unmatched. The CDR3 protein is CASSLSTGLAGHNEQFF. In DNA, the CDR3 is TGTGCCAGCAGCCTCTCCACTGGGCTAGCGGGCCACAATGAGCAGTTCTTC.

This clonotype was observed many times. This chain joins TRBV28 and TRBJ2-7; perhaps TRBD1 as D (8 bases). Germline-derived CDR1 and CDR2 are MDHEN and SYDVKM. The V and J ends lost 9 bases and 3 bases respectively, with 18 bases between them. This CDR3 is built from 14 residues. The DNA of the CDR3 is TGTGCCAGTCAAACAGGGGGGGTGATCTACGAGCAGTACTTC. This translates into CASQTGGVIYEQYF.

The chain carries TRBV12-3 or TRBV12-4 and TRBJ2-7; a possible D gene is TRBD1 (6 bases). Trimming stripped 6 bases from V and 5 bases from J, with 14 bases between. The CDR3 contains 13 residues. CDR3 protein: CASRPGQYDEQYF. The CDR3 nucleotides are TGTGCCAGCAGGCCCGGACAGTACGACGAGCAGTACTTC.

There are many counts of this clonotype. The CDR3 reads CSAADSSGGFPGIQYF. The CDR3 nucleotides read TGCAGTGCTGCCGACTCTAGCGGGGGCTTCCCTGGCATTCAGTACTTC. V usage is TRBV20-1 and J usage is TRBJ2-4, with TRBD2 matching over 10 bases. CDR1 DFQATT and CDR2 SNEGSKA come from the germline V gene (reference sequence). This CDR3 contains 16 residues. J lost 9 bases, V lost 5 bases, and 16 bases had no gene match.

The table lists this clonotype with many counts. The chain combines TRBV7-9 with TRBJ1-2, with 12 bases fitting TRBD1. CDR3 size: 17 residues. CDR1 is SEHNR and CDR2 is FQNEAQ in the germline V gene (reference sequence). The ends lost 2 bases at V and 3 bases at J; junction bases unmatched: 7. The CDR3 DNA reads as TGTGCCAGCAGCTTAAAAGGTGGGACAGGGGGCGACTATGGCTACACCTTC. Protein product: CASSLKGGTGGDYGYTF.

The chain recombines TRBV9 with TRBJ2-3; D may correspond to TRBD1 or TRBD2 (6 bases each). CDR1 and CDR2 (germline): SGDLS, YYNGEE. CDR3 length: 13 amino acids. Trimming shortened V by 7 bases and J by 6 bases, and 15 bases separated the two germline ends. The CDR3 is CASGWGAGDTQYF. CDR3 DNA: TGTGCCAGCGGGTGGGGGGCCGGTGATACGCAGTATTTT.